Listed below are T cell receptor beta chains from one sample, sequenced in a study of response to subunit inactivated influenza vaccine. One entry per CDR3 protein, called by TCRdb with MiXCR from the RT-PCR reads. The sample contains hundreds of thousands of distinct CDR3 sequences, around 14% of which appear only once. The sequences come from PBMCs from blood, collected 12 days after vaccination. Receptor source: a man between 45 and 60 years old who received an inactivated influenza vaccine. Each CDR3 is given with its conserved first and last residue.

TRBV6-6	TRBJ2-5	CASSTRAGETQYF
TRBV28	TRBJ2-1	CASSSSGTGGGYNEQFF
TRBV3-1	TRBJ1-2	CASSPGNSRRGLKYYGYTF
TRBV20-1	TRBJ2-3	CSARRLAGGTDTQYF
TRBV12-3/TRBV12-4	TRBJ2-1	CASARDLNNEQFF
TRBV12-3/TRBV12-4	TRBJ2-1	CASRRTSSSYNEQFF
TRBV7-8	TRBJ2-3	CASSHRPGGPPDTQYF
TRBV7-9	TRBJ1-1	CASSLGGGKDAFF
TRBV20-1	TRBJ2-3	CSARDPQGLAGPSTGTQYF
TRBV6-1	TRBJ2-2	CASSPRAGGYTGELFF
TRBV18	TRBJ1-5	CASSPRTGAQPQHF
TRBV20-1	TRBJ2-7	CSARDLRGSYEQYF
TRBV5-6	TRBJ1-5	CAMGPGGSNQPQHF
TRBV6-2/TRBV6-3	TRBJ2-7	CASSTLQGSYEQYF
TRBV5-6	TRBJ2-7	CASSPGGLYEQYF
TRBV28	TRBJ2-4	CASSLVGNLAKNIQYF
TRBV6-1	TRBJ2-7	CASRPGLTSYEQYF
TRBV18	TRBJ2-7	CASSPPLQVAYEQYF
TRBV7-2	TRBJ1-4	CASSGIPIGEKLFF
TRBV20-1	TRBJ2-3	CRASGGTDTQYF
TRBV27	TRBJ1-2	CASSLSGANYGYTF
TRBV21-1	TRBJ1-1	CASSPSLGSAEAFF
TRBV29-1	TRBJ2-1	CSVAPLNEQFF
TRBV5-4	TRBJ2-4	CASSSGQETKNIQYF
TRBV5-1	TRBJ2-4	CASSLDTGQGNIQYF
TRBV30	TRBJ2-7	CAWRRGSLSSYEQYF
TRBV28	TRBJ2-1	CASSLANRDVGIF
TRBV3-1	TRBJ2-7	CASSQVSGAGYEQYF
TRBV7-6	TRBJ2-1	CASSRRGQGGYEQFF
TRBV12-3/TRBV12-4	TRBJ2-7	CASSLVPGLVPYEQYF
TRBV20-1	TRBJ2-3	CSARFSGGARDTQYF
TRBV27	TRBJ2-1	CASSPGTGAYNEQFF
TRBV20-1	TRBJ1-5	CSATWERQPQHF
TRBV5-1	TRBJ2-7	CASSLGPIGSYEQYF
TRBV24-1	TRBJ2-3	CATSDFQAGAVDTQYF
TRBV4-1	TRBJ1-2	CASSQGSQLYGYTF
TRBV7-9	TRBJ1-4	CASSMGVSNEKLFF
TRBV5-1	TRBJ2-1	CASSPAGAEQFF
TRBV20-1	TRBJ1-5	CSASTGWGNQPQHF
TRBV2	TRBJ1-4	CASSELATNEKLFF
TRBV4-2	TRBJ2-7	CASSRDLSRTGLPYEQYF
TRBV4-3	TRBJ2-5	CASSPHLTGGETQYF
TRBV6-2/TRBV6-3	TRBJ2-1	CASSYSGRDGDEQFF
TRBV2	TRBJ1-2	CASRITENTNYGYTF
TRBV2	TRBJ1-1	CATSIEGRNTEAFF
TRBV10-3	TRBJ2-5	CAISESDRGETQYF
TRBV7-8	TRBJ2-1	CASSLGRYAMEQFF
TRBV29-1	TRBJ2-7	CSAGRGSSYEQYF
TRBV3-1	TRBJ2-7	CASSSTGASGIYEQYF